Listed here are 6 T cell receptor beta chains from one sample, sequenced in a study of blood T cells in healthy people across ages. Together with a sample-barcoded 5' primer, a J-beta primer mix was included in a second PCR lasting about 7 to 11 cycles. TCRdb re-called the 5' RACE reads with MiXCR, one entry per CDR3 protein. The table records 980,000 or so distinct CDR3 sequences, roughly 48% of them present only once. Material: blood. The receptors were sampled from a man aged 25-40 years in good health.

About this clonotype itself: An end of the junction differs from the germline gene, which may be a read error. CDR3 DNA sequence: TGTGCCCGCAGCCCTAATCCGGCTTCAGCGAGCTCCTACAATGAGCAGTTCTTC. Translated: CARSPNPASASSYNEQFF. V is TRBV7-2 and J is TRBJ2-1; D is uncertain. The CDR3 spans 18 residues. Germline V lookup: CDR1 SGHTA, CDR2 FQGNSA. Together with reference TRBV7-2 and TRBJ2-1, the CDR3 gives the full variable domain: GAGVSQSPSNKVTEKGKDVELRCDPISGHTALYWYRQSLGQGLEFLIYFQGNSAPDKSGLPSDRFSAERTGGSVSTLTIQRTQQEDSAVYLCARSPNPASASSYNEQFFGPGTRLTVL.

For the CDR3, the DNA is TGTGCCAGCAGCAAATCTAGCGGGGGGGTGGGGGAGCAGTACTTC. Protein sequence: CASSKSSGGVGEQYF. The chain combines TRBV7-2 with TRBJ2-5, with TRBD2 matching over 12 bases. The CDR3 sequence is 15 residues long. Germline V gene data show CDR1 as SGHTA and CDR2 as FQGNSA. Trimming removed 5 bases from V and 11 bases from J; junction bases left unmatched: 12.

This clonotype was seen ten or more times. This rearrangement joins TRBV7-2 to TRBJ2-7, with D hard to call. Germline values: CDR1 SGHTA, CDR2 FQGNSA. V was pared by 3 bases and J by 0 bases, with 9 bases between. The CDR3 extends over 14 amino acids. The CDR3 loop is CASSLERHSYEQYF. As DNA, the CDR3 is TGTGCCAGCAGCTTGGAACGCCACTCCTACGAGCAGTACTTC. Full variable domain (outside the CDR3, taken from reference TRBV7-2 and TRBJ2-7): GAGVSQSPSNKVTEKGKDVELRCDPISGHTALYWYRQSLGQGLEFLIYFQGNSAPDKSGLPSDRFSAERTGGSVSTLTIQRTQQEDSAVYLCASSLERHSYEQYFGPGTRLTVT.

This chain joins TRBV6-2 or TRBV6-3 and TRBJ2-7; a weak D match, TRBD2 (6 bases). The CDR3 has 17 residues. V shed 5 bases and J shed 1 base, with 21 bases lying between them. The germline V gene encodes CDR1 MNHEY and CDR2 SVGEGT. CDR3 nucleotides: TGTGCCAGCAGTGCTGAACGGGGGAGACTACGTTCCTACGAGCAGTACTTC. Translated, it gives CASSAERGRLRSYEQYF.

V gene TRBV29-1 combines with J gene TRBJ1-1; tentatively, D is TRBD1 (5 bases). Germline V gene lookup returns CDR1 SQVTM and CDR2 ANQGSEA. This CDR3 is 12 amino acids long. Trimming stripped 4 bases from V and 2 bases from J, with 8 bases between. The CDR3 DNA reads as TGCAGCGTTGTTGGGGACAACACTGAAGCTTTCTTT. Its protein is CSVVGDNTEAFF.

The chain couples TRBV28 to TRBJ2-5; D unresolved. The better agreement between TRBJ2-7 and the DNA end casts doubt on the J call. The germline CDR1 and CDR2 sequences are MDHEN and SYDVKM. CDR3 length: 13 residues. CDR3 nucleotides: TGTGCCAGCAGTTTACCCACAAAATACGAGCAGTACTTC. It specifies CASSLPTKYEQYF.